The text below deals with one TCR beta chain. The CDR3 contains 15 residues. Germline CDR1 and CDR2: MNHEY and SVGEGT. Trimming shortened V by 6 bases and J by 0 bases, and 15 bases separated the two germline ends. These data originate in a study of blood T cell repertoires in COVID-19. Assay used: immunoSEQ multiplex PCR; TCRdb lists only in-frame clones, some missing. The sample shows fewer than 250,000 clones, 65% to 85% of them seen only once. Input material: PBMCs or T cells enriched from blood (not recorded which). This clonotype was sampled from a woman aged 30 to 39 who had recovered from COVID-19. This chain uses TRBV6-2 or TRBV6-3 with TRBJ2-7; possibly TRBD1 for D (5 bases). The CDR3 coding sequence is TGTGCCAGCAGCACGGAGACAGTCCACTCCTACGAGCAGTACGTC. Residues: CASSTETVHSYEQYV.